The TCR beta chain described here comes from a study of blood T cell repertoires in COVID-19. The CDR3 is 12 residues long. Trimming pared 6 bases from V and 7 bases from J, leaving 12 bases between. The germline CDR1 and CDR2 sequences are MDHEN and SYDVKM. In the original workflow: Estimated nucleated cell counts came from reference gene primer amplification. The data were produced by immunoSEQ multiplex PCR, yet TCRdb's version contains in-frame clones alone and is incomplete. The DNA gave D and trimming, while V, J and clone size come from that table. The table records 65,000 to 95,000 clones, roughly 89% of them present only once.

The V and J genes are TRBV28 and TRBJ2-5; D not certain. The clonotype originates from a man aged 50 to 60 with active COVID-19. The sequenced sample consisted of peripheral blood. DNA of the CDR3: TGTGCCAGCAGCATGACGGGTCGGACCCAGTACTTC. This sequence encodes CASSMTGRTQYF.